These 21 T cell receptor beta chains were all obtained from the same sample, sequenced in a study of T-cell memory formation after mild COVID-19. TCRdb independently ran MiXCR on the 5' RACE reads; one entry per CDR3 protein. The data contain approximately 430,000 distinct CDR3 sequences, more than 20% of them singletons. Input material: PBMCs or a T cell subset sorted from them (not recorded which). The receptors stem from an adult woman who had mild COVID-19 (a few samples of this study predate the infection). Cell type and time point are not known.

As DNA, the CDR3 is TGCGCCAGCACAATAGGGGAGACCCAGTACTTC. It encodes CASTIGETQYF. The chain links TRBV5-1 to TRBJ2-5; no clear D gene. Germline CDR1 is SGHRS and CDR2 is YFSETQ. CDR3 length: 11 residues. The germline V and J ends were trimmed by 6 bases and 5 bases, with 8 bases remaining between them.

This rearrangement joins TRBV29-1 to TRBJ2-3; 13 bases fit TRBD2. The CDR3 runs to 15 residues. The V gene's germline CDR1 is SQVTM and CDR2 ANQGSEA. Unmatched junction bases numbered 7, after V lost 8 bases and J lost 2 bases. The CDR3 DNA reads as TGCAGCACCTCAGGGACTAGCGGGAACACAGATACGCAGTATTTT. Translating gives CSTSGTSGNTDTQYF.

This clonotype was recorded a few times. The chain joins TRBV12-3 or TRBV12-4 to TRBJ2-7; tentative D call: TRBD1 (6 bases). The CDR3 sequence is 13 residues long. Trimming pared 5 bases from V and 3 bases from J, leaving 11 bases between. The CDR3 loop is CASSPRTVYEQYF. DNA for the CDR3: TGTGCCAGCAGTCCCCGGACAGTCTACGAGCAGTACTTC.

The chain recombines TRBV5-1 with TRBJ1-6; the D is unclear. The CDR3 is 13 amino acids. CDR1 is SGHRS and CDR2 is YFSETQ in the germline V gene. The V end was cut by 0 bases, the J end by 7 bases, with 5 bases between. CDR3 sequence reads: CASSLVGNSPLHF. The CDR3 coding sequence is TGCGCCAGCAGCTTGGTAGGGAATTCACCCCTCCACTTT.

The V gene is TRBV30, the J gene TRBJ1-5; 7 bases map to TRBD1. This CDR3 comprises 14 residues. Germline CDR1 is GTSNPN and CDR2 is SVGIG (reference sequence). The J segment lost 4 bases and the V segment lost 7 bases, leaving 10 bases of the junction unmatched. CDR3 loop: CASQGIGLNQPQHF. The DNA for the CDR3 is TGTGCCTCACAGGGGATCGGCCTTAATCAGCCCCAGCATTTT.

The rearrangement uses TRBV12-3 or TRBV12-4 and TRBJ2-3; the D is unclear. V lost 3 bases, J lost 11 bases, and 12 bases lay in between. The CDR3 is 12 amino acids. CDR3 sequence (DNA): TGTGCCAGCAGTTTGAATTGGTGGGAGCAGTATTTT. It specifies CASSLNWWEQYF.

Only a few counts were recorded for this clonotype. J is TRBJ2-7 and V is TRBV7-2; TRBD1 is a possible D gene (6 bases). CDR1 is SGHTA, CDR2 FQGNSA, per germline. The CDR3 runs 15 residues. V dropped 1 base and J dropped 4 bases, with 14 bases sitting between them. CDR3 sequence: CASSLGGQGVYEQYF. In DNA, the CDR3 is TGTGCCAGCAGCTTAGGGGGGCAGGGAGTATACGAGCAGTACTTC.

This clonotype was seen more than once but under ten times. The chain employs TRBV6-1 and TRBJ2-7; D gene unclear. Germline-derived CDR1 and CDR2 are MNHNS and SASEGT. V was clipped by 3 bases and J by 0 bases, with 12 bases between them. The CDR3 runs to 15 residues. CDR3 sequence: CASSDITDSSYEQYF. The DNA of the CDR3 is TGTGCCAGCAGTGACATAACAGATAGCTCCTACGAGCAGTACTTC.

Ten or more counts support this clonotype. The V gene is TRBV7-9, the J gene TRBJ2-7; D unresolved. Trimming cost V 5 bases and J 2 bases, with 7 bases left between them. The germline CDR1 and CDR2 sequences are SEHNR and FQNEAQ (reference sequence). There are 12 residues in the CDR3. The CDR3 spells CASSRDTYEQYF. The CDR3 DNA reads as TGTGCCAGCAGCCGCGATACCTACGAGCAGTACTTC.

This clonotype was seen a handful of times. The chain employs TRBV12-3 or TRBV12-4 and TRBJ2-4; 13 bases fit TRBD2. The CDR3 covers 15 residues. J lost 1 base, V lost 8 bases, and 2 bases had no gene match. The CDR3 DNA reads as TGTGCCAGCGGACTAGCGGGAGATGCCAAAAACATTCAGTACTTC. Its translation is CASGLAGDAKNIQYF.

This clonotype came up many times. The chain employs TRBV7-8 and TRBJ2-5; 11 bases fit TRBD2. This CDR3 has 14 residues. J lost 2 bases, V lost 9 bases, and 5 bases had no gene match. Germline V gene sequence: CDR1 SGHVS, CDR2 FQNEAQ. The CDR3 nucleotides read TGTGCCAGTGCGGGACTAGCGGAGCAAGAGACCCAGTACTTC. Its translation is CASAGLAEQETQYF.

This chain uses TRBV7-9 with TRBJ2-1; 14 positions agree with TRBD2. CDR1 and CDR2 from the germline V gene are SEHNR and FQNEAQ (reference sequence). The V segment lost 4 bases and the J segment 10 bases; nucleotides outside the gene matches: 6. This CDR3 is 15 amino acids long. CDR3 loop: CASSSRLAGGLEQFF. Written as DNA, the CDR3 is TGTGCCAGCAGCTCCCGACTAGCGGGGGGGCTGGAGCAGTTCTTC.

This clonotype was seen once. This rearrangement joins TRBV19 to TRBJ1-2, with 8 bases lining up with TRBD1. CDR1 LNHDA and CDR2 SQIVND come from the germline V gene (reference sequence). CDR3 length equals 14 residues. After removal of 8 bases from V and 3 bases from J, the junction contained 8 bases not matched to a gene. In DNA, the CDR3 is TGTGCCAGTGCCGTGGGACAGGCCTACTATGGCTACACCTTC. Translated: CASAVGQAYYGYTF.

This clonotype appeared a few times. The chain combines TRBV30 with TRBJ2-7; D gene unclear. V lost 0 bases and J 4 bases, leaving 10 bases between the germline ends. The CDR3 is 13 amino acids. Germline CDR1 and CDR2: GTSNPN and SVGIG (reference sequence). CDR3 bases: TGTGCCTGGAGTGTACCGATAGTGTACGAGCAGTACTTC. This sequence encodes CAWSVPIVYEQYF.

This sequence joins TRBV6-5 and TRBJ2-1, with 11 bases lining up with TRBD1. Trimming at V came to 4 bases and at J to 5 bases, leaving 4 bases not matched to a gene. CDR1 and CDR2 from the germline V gene are MNHEY and SVGAGI. CDR3 size: 15 residues. The CDR3 spells CASSLDRGRNNEQFF. CDR3 bases: TGTGCCAGCAGTTTGGACAGGGGGCGCAACAATGAGCAGTTCTTC.

DNA of the CDR3: TGCGCCAGCAGCAAAGGACAGGGGGGGAACCAAGAGACCCAGTACTTC. This sequence encodes CASSKGQGGNQETQYF. This sequence joins TRBV4-1 and TRBJ2-5, with TRBD1 matching 10 bases. V gave up 5 bases and J gave up 0 bases; unmatched junction bases: 6. Germline-derived CDR1 and CDR2 are MGHRA and YSYEKL. This CDR3 has 16 residues.

V and J are TRBV11-3 and TRBJ2-1; maybe TRBD2 (6 bases). CDR1 and CDR2 (germline): SGHNT, YENEEA. CDR3 size: 15 residues. V dropped 3 bases and J dropped 7 bases, with 16 bases sitting between them. In DNA form, the CDR3 reads TGTGCCAGCAGCTTTGGAGGGGTGATCTGGAATGAGCAGTTCTTC. It translates to CASSFGGVIWNEQFF.

This clonotype was observed a few times. V gene TRBV20-1 combines with J gene TRBJ2-6; the D gene is possibly TRBD1 (5 bases). The CDR3 is 14 amino acids. V lost 7 bases and J 2 bases, leaving 12 bases between the germline ends. Germline lookup yields CDR1 DFQATT and CDR2 SNEGSKA (reference sequence). As DNA, the CDR3 is TGCAGTGTGGGAAGGGGTGCTGGGGCCAACGTCCTGACTTTC. Amino acids: CSVGRGAGANVLTF.

This clonotype was seen a handful of times. The V gene is TRBV12-3 or TRBV12-4, the J gene TRBJ1-2; unclear D gene. Deletions cut 3 bases from V and 4 bases from J, with 9 bases between. This CDR3 is 13 amino acids long. Here the CDR3 DNA reads TGTGCCAGCAGTTTCAACAGCCTCTATGGCTACACCTTC. Translated, it gives CASSFNSLYGYTF.

The chain joins TRBV16 to TRBJ1-5, with D perhaps TRBD1 (5 bases). The CDR3 is 15 amino acids. Trimming removed 4 bases at V and 0 bases at J, with 10 bases between. Germline-derived CDR1 and CDR2 are KGHSY and FQNENV. CDR3 nucleotides: TGTGCCAGCAGCCGGGACGGCGATAGCAATCAGCCCCAGCATTTT. Protein product: CASSRDGDSNQPQHF.

This clonotype has just a few counts. The V gene is TRBV7-8, the J gene TRBJ1-2, with D perhaps TRBD1 (6 bases). Germline CDR1 and CDR2: SGHVS and FQNEAQ. The CDR3 extends over 14 amino acids. Deletions cut 6 bases from V and 4 bases from J, with 15 bases between. DNA for the CDR3: TGTGCCAGCAGGGGAGAAGGGGGGGGCTATGGCTACACCTTC. Protein: CASRGEGGGYGYTF.